This TCR beta chain is drawn from a study of resident and recirculating memory T cells in vitiligo. V trimming: 10 bases; J trimming: 6 bases; junction bases outside the gene matches: 10. The CDR3 is 13 amino acids. Germline V gene data show CDR1 as ENHRY and CDR2 as SYGVKD. Stable patients also lacked confetti depigmentation, a sign of active vitiligo. The table came from immunoSEQ multiplex PCR; TCRdb's copy has only in-frame clones and leaves some out. The top ten hold 4% to 5.5% of the sample, which has tens of thousands of clones, 90% to 95% seen once. This receptor was obtained from a male donor with vitiligo. The rearrangement uses TRBV10-3 and TRBJ2-3, with 7 bases that match TRBD1. The material sequenced was blood. In DNA, the CDR3 is TGTGCCAGCCGAGACAGGGTGGAGGATACGCAGTATTTT. As protein: CASRDRVEDTQYF.